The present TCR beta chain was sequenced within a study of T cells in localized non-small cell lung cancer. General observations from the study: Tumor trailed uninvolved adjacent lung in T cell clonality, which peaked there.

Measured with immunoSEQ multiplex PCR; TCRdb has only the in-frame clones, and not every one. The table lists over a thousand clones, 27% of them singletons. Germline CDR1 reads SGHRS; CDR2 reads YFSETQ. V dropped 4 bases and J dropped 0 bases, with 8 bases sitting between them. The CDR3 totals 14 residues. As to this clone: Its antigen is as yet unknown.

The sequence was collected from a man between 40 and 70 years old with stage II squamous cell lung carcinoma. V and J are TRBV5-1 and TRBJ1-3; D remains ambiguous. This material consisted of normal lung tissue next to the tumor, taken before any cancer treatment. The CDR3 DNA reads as TGCGCCAGCAGCCGGGCAGACTCTGGAAACACCATATATTTT. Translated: CASSRADSGNTIYF.